The clone carrying this T cell receptor (beta chain) came up a few times. The data stem from a study of control samples from healthy donors and cancer patients. Here immunoSEQ multiplex PCR was the method, and the copy in TCRdb shows in-frame clones only, minus some. The data contain approximately 170,000 clones, about 90% of them seen just once; the ten biggest clones take up roughly 0.7%. Germline lookup yields CDR1 SEHNR and CDR2 FQNEAQ (reference sequence). CDR3 length equals 15 residues. V was pared by 1 base and J by 3 bases, with 10 bases between. The sample comprised blood. The sequence derives from a woman aged 25 to 39 in good health. The chain combines TRBV7-9 with TRBJ1-5; D is unresolved. The CDR3 nucleotides read TGTGCCAGCAGCTTAGACGGGCGGGTCAATCAGCCCCAGCATTTT. Its translation is CASSLDGRVNQPQHF.